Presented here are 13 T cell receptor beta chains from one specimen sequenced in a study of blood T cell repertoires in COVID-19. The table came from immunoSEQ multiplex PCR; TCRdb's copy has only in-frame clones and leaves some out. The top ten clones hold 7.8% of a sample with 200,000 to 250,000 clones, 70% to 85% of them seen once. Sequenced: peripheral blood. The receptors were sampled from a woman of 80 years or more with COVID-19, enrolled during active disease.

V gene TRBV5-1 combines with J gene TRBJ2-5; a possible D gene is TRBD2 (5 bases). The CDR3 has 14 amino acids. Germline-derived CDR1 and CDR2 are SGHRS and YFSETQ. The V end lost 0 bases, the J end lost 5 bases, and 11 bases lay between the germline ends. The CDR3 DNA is TGCGCCAGCAGCTTGGGTCGGGGTATGGAGACCCAGTACTTC. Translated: CASSLGRGMETQYF.

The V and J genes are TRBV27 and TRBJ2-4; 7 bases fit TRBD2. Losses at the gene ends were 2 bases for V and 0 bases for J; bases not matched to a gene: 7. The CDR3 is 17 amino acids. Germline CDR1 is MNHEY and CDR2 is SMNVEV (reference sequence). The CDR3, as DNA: TGTGCCAGCAGTTTACGTTGGGGGGGATTAGCCAAAAACATTCAGTACTTC. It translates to CASSLRWGGLAKNIQYF.

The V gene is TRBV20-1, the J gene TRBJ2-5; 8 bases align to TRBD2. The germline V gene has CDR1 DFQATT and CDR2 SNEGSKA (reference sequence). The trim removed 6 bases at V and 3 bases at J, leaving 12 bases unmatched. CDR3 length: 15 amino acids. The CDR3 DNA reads TGCAGTGCGAGTCGGAGCGGGAGACTCGAAGAGACCCAGTACTTC. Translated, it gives CSASRSGRLEETQYF.

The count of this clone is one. The CDR3 DNA sequence: TGTGCCACCACGGGTATCAGTACGCAGTATTTT. This gives the protein CATTGISTQYF. This chain links TRBV2 with TRBJ2-3; no clear D. V lost 10 bases to trimming and J lost 8 bases, with 13 bases between them. The CDR3 totals 11 residues. Germline lookup yields CDR1 SNHLY and CDR2 FYNNEI.

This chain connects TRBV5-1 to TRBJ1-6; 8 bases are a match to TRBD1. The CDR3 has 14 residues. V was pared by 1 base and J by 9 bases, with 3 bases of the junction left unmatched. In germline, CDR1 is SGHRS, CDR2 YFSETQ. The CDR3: CASSLRGTGSPLHF. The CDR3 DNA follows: TGCGCCAGCAGCTTGAGGGGGACAGGTTCACCCCTCCACTTT.

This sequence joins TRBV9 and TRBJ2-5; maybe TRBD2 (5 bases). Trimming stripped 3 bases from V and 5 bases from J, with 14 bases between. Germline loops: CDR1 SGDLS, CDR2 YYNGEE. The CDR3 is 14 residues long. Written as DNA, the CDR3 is TGTGCCAGCAGCGGGACTCCGACTACCGAGACCCAGTACTTC. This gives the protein CASSGTPTTETQYF. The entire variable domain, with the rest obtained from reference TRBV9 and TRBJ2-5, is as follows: DSGVTQTPKHLITATGQRVTLRCSPRSGDLSVYWYQQSLDQGLQFLIQYYNGEERAKGNILERFSAQQFPDLHSELNLSSLELGDSALYFCASSGTPTTETQYFGPGTRLLVL.

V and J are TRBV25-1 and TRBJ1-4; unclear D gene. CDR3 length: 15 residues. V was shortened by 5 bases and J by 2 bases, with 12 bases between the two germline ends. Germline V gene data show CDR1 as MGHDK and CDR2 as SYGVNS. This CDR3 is CASSPADSTNEKLFF. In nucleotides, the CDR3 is TGTGCCAGCAGTCCAGCGGACTCGACTAATGAAAAACTGTTTTTT. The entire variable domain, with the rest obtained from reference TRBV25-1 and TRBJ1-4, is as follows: EADIYQTPRYLVIGTGKKITLECSQTMGHDKMYWYQQDPGMELHLIHYSYGVNSTEKGDLSSESTVSRIRTEHFPLTLESARPSHTSQYLCASSPADSTNEKLFFGSGTQLSVL.

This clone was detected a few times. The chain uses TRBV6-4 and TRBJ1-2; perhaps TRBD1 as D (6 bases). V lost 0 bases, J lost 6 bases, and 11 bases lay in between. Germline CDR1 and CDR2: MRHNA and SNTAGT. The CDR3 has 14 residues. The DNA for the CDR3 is TGTGCCAGCAGTGACTCGATCAGGGGAAATGGCTACACCTTC. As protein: CASSDSIRGNGYTF.

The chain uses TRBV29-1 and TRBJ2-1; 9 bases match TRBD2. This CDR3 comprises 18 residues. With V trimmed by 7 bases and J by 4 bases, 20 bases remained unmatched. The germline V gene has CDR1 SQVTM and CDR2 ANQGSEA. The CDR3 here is CSAIRRTATSGFYNEQFF. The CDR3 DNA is TGCAGCGCAATACGTCGAACCGCGACTAGCGGTTTTTACAATGAGCAGTTCTTC.

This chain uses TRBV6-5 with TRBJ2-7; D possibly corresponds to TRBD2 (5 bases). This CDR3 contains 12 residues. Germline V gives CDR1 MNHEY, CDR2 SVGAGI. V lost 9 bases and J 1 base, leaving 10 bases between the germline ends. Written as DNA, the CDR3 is TGTGCCAGGCCGGGGAATTCCTACGAGCAGTACTTC. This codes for CARPGNSYEQYF.

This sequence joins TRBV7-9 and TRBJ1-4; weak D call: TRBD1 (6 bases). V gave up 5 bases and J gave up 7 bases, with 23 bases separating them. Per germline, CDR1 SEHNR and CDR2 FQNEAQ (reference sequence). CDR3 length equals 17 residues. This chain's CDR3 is CASSETPSWGRGEKLFF. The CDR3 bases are TGTGCCAGCAGCGAGACCCCATCCTGGGGGCGCGGTGAAAAACTGTTTTTT.

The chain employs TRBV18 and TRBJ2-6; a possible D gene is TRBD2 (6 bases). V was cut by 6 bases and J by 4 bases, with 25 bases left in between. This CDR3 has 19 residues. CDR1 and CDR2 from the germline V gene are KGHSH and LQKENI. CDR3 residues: CASSTRAARDLIGANVLTF. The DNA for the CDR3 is TGTGCCAGCTCGACCCGAGCGGCCAGGGACTTGATCGGGGCCAACGTCCTGACTTTC.

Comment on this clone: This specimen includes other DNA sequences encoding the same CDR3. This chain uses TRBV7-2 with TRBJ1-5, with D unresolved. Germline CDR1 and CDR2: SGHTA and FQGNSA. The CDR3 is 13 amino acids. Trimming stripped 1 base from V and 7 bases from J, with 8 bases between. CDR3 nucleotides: TGTGCCAGCAGCTTAGGAGGTGGGCAGCCCCAGCATTTT. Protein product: CASSLGGGQPQHF.